This T cell receptor (beta chain) was sequenced during a study of response to subunit inactivated influenza vaccine. Germline V gene sequence: CDR1 DFQATT, CDR2 SNEGSKA (reference sequence). The CDR3 runs 14 residues. TCRdb passed the RT-PCR reads through MiXCR, listing each CDR3 protein once. The table includes about 500,000 distinct CDR3 sequences, approximately 15% detected once. Study results and limitations: Researchers suggested that each seasonal influenza vaccination recruits few new T cells.

With regard to this clonotype: The target antigen is unknown.

The starting material was CD4+ T cells sorted from PBMCs, obtained roughly 24 months after vaccination. The genes are TRBV20-1 and TRBJ2-1; a possible D gene is TRBD1 (7 bases). This TCR came from a man between 50 and 70 years old who received an inactivated influenza vaccine. The CDR3: CSAGGRGSFNEQFF. The CDR3 DNA reads TGCAGCGCCGGGGGCAGGGGGTCATTCAATGAGCAGTTCTTC.